This TCR beta chain is from a study of graft-versus-host responses after intestinal transplantation. Study-wide context: In this cohort, recipients had multivisceral, liver-intestinal, or isolated intestinal transplants. Induction using anti-thymocyte globulin, followed by tacrolimus and steroids for approximately 3 years, was given to all recipients.

Repertoires were generated with immunoSEQ multiplex PCR, while TCRdb's copy carries only in-frame clones and drops some. The sample contains tens of thousands of clones, about 91% of which appear only once. Trimming pared 0 bases from V and 3 bases from J, leaving 10 bases between. The CDR3 totals 14 residues. The germline V gene encodes CDR1 SGHRS and CDR2 YFSETQ. This clone was picked up one time. Its antigen is not known. V and J are TRBV5-1 and TRBJ2-7; D may be TRBD1 (5 bases). This clonotype originated in a human donor who received an intestinal transplant. Sequenced material: unstimulated CD8+ T cells sorted from spleen or lymph node cells, taken before intestinal transplant. The CDR3 region has the DNA TGCGCCAGCAGCTTGGGTACAGGCTACTACGAGCAGTACTTC. Its translation is CASSLGTGYYEQYF. The full variable domain, rest sourced from reference TRBV5-1 and TRBJ2-7, is KAGVTQTPRYLIKTRGQQVTLSCSPISGHRSVSWYQQTPGQGLQFLFEYFSETQRNKGNFPGRFSGRQFSNSRSEMNVSTLELGDSALYLCASSLGTGYYEQYFGPGTRLTVT.